This TCR beta chain was captured in a study of shared clonotypes between healthy human individuals. This clone showed up just a few times. The V gene lost 7 bases and the J gene lost 2 bases, with 16 bases spanning the gap. This CDR3 region has 15 residues. Per germline, CDR1 SGHRS and CDR2 YFSETQ. Sequenced by immunoSEQ multiplex PCR; TCRdb stores in-frame clones only, minus some. The table has about 510,000 clones, roughly 85% seen once; the top ten hold approximately 12%. This clonotype was sampled from a middle-aged woman in good health. Some clones in this sample may be carry-over from other donors' samples. The chain recombines TRBV5-1 with TRBJ1-5; the D gene is possibly TRBD1 (6 bases). The sample consisted of PBMCs. CDR3 amino acids: CASGGGAGRNQPQHF. DNA for the CDR3: TGCGCCAGCGGAGGGGGGGCCGGTCGCAATCAGCCCCAGCATTTT.